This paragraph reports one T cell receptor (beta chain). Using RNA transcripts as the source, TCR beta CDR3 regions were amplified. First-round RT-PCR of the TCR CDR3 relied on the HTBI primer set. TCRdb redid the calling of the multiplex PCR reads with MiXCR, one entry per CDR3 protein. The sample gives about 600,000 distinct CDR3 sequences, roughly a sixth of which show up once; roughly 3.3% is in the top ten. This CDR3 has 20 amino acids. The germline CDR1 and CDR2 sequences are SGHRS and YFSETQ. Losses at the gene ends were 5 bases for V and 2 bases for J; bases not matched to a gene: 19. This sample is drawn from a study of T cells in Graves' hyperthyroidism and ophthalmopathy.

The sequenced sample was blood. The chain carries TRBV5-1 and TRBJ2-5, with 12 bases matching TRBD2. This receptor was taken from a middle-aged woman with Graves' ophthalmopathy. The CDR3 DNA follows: TGCGCCAGCAGTCAACCGCCGGGACTAGCGGGTTTAAAGTTACAAGAGACCCAGTACTTC. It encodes CASSQPPGLAGLKLQETQYF.